The 21 T cell receptor beta chains listed next were all sequenced from one sample in a study of a mutant IDH1 vaccine in newly diagnosed glioma. The protocol was immunoSEQ multiplex PCR, while the TCRdb copy is restricted to in-frame clones and leaves out a portion. The sample yields over 30,000 clones, roughly 80% seen once. Their specific antigens are unknown. Noted time point: week 5, during vaccination. What each vaccine dose contained was 300 ug of mutant IDH1 20-mer peptide, accompanied by topical imiquimod. Sequenced material: PBMCs, taken from a glioma patient whose treatment included an IDH1 peptide vaccine. The origin of the receptors is a man under 40 with glioma.

This chain connects TRBV5-1 to TRBJ2-1, with D unclear. The V gene lost 7 bases and the J gene lost 3 bases, with 8 bases spanning the gap. Germline CDR1 reads SGHRS; CDR2 reads YFSETQ. There are 12 residues in the CDR3. The CDR3 sequence is CASGSGYNEQFF. The CDR3 region has the DNA TGCGCCAGCGGCTCGGGCTACAATGAGCAGTTCTTC.

This sequence joins TRBV19 and TRBJ1-5; TRBD1 aligns across 9 bases. The CDR3 sequence is 14 residues long. V was clipped by 7 bases and J by 9 bases; unmatched bases: 10. Germline V gene sequence: CDR1 LNHDA, CDR2 SQIVND (reference sequence). CDR3 amino acids: CASKTRDRDVPQHF. The CDR3 nucleotides read TGTGCCAGTAAGACGCGGGACAGGGATGTGCCCCAGCATTTT.

The rearrangement uses TRBV5-1 and TRBJ2-3; D not certain. Germline values: CDR1 SGHRS, CDR2 YFSETQ. The length of the CDR3 is 14 residues. Trimming removed 0 bases from V and 2 bases from J, with 7 bases in between. The CDR3 is CASSLGQATDTQYF. The DNA of the CDR3 is TGCGCCAGCAGCTTGGGGCAGGCCACAGATACGCAGTATTTT.

V is TRBV2 and J is TRBJ2-3, with TRBD2 matching over 7 bases. The CDR3 extends over 14 amino acids. The V gene end was trimmed by 7 bases and the J gene end by 0 bases; junction bases not matched to a gene: 4. From germline, CDR1 is SNHLY and CDR2 FYNNEI. CDR3 protein: CASKAGTSTDTQYF. The CDR3 nucleotides are TGTGCCAGCAAAGCGGGGACTAGCACAGATACGCAGTATTTT.

V and J are TRBV30 and TRBJ1-1; no reliable D call. Germline V gene data show CDR1 as GTSNPN and CDR2 as SVGIG (reference sequence). This CDR3 comprises 13 residues. Trimming cost V 0 bases and J 5 bases, with 10 bases left between them. The CDR3 bases are TGTGCCTGGAGTGTACAATGGGGAACTGAAGCTTTCTTT. It codes for CAWSVQWGTEAFF.

This clone was counted only a few times. The CDR3 DNA reads TGTGCCAGCAGCAATCTCCGGACACTTGGAAACACCATATATTTT. Translation: CASSNLRTLGNTIYF. The chain employs TRBV21-1 and TRBJ1-3; the D call TRBD1 from the table was never checked on the DNA. TRBV21-1 is flagged as a pseudogene. This CDR3 has 15 amino acids.

This clone was seen once. The chain joins TRBV7-2 to TRBJ2-5; 9 bases match TRBD2. V was clipped by 2 bases and J by 5 bases; unmatched bases: 6. This CDR3 has 15 amino acids. Germline V gene sequence: CDR1 SGHTA, CDR2 FQGNSA. CDR3 sequence (DNA): TGTGCCAGCAGCTTATTGACTAGCGGATTGGAGACCCAGTACTTC. This sequence encodes CASSLLTSGLETQYF.

The gene calls are TRBV10-3 and TRBJ1-1, with a possible D match to TRBD1 (5 bases). Germline V gene data show CDR1 as ENHRY and CDR2 as SYGVKD. CDR3 length: 13 residues. The V and J ends lost 6 bases and 10 bases respectively, with 18 bases between them. The CDR3 DNA sequence: TGTGCCATCAGCCGGCAGGGACTTATAGGAGCTTTCTTT. Its translation: CAISRQGLIGAFF.

The rearrangement uses TRBV27 and TRBJ2-3, with a tentative D call TRBD2 (6 bases). The CDR3 runs 13 residues. Trimming shortened V by 7 bases and J by 5 bases, and 13 bases separated the two germline ends. Germline V gene lookup returns CDR1 MNHEY and CDR2 SMNVEV (reference sequence). The CDR3 reads CASTPLGGDTQYF. For the CDR3, the DNA is TGTGCCAGCACCCCCCTGGGGGGAGATACGCAGTATTTT.

This clone was seen a single time. The DNA of the CDR3 is TGTGCCAGCTCGTCGGCGGGACAGGGAAATTACGAGCAGTACTTC. Translated: CASSSAGQGNYEQYF. The chain carries TRBV18 and TRBJ2-7, with 9 bases identical to TRBD1. The CDR3 consists of 15 residues. With 6 bases clipped from V and 4 bases from J, the junction kept 10 bases outside the gene matches. Germline V gene data show CDR1 as KGHSH and CDR2 as LQKENI.

The chain employs TRBV30 and TRBJ2-5; TRBD2 might be the D (5 bases). CDR1 and CDR2 from the germline V gene are GTSNPN and SVGIG (reference sequence). V was pared by 5 bases and J by 4 bases, with 11 bases between. This CDR3 is 12 amino acids long. The CDR3 DNA sequence: TGTGCCTGGGGAACTAGATCAGAGACCCAGTACTTC. It codes for CAWGTRSETQYF. Looking up the rest from reference TRBV30 and TRBJ2-5 gives the full variable domain: SQTIHQWPATLVQPVGSPLSLECTVEGTSNPNLYWYRQAAGRGLQLLFYSVGIGQISSEVPQNLSASRPQDRQFILSSKKLLLSDSGFYLCAWGTRSETQYFGPGTRLLVL.

The chain employs TRBV18 and TRBJ1-4, with D possibly TRBD1 on 6 matching bases. The CDR3 loop spans 17 amino acids. V gave up 0 bases and J gave up 3 bases, with 14 bases separating them. CDR1 and CDR2 (germline): KGHSH, LQKENI. The CDR3 nucleotides are TGTGCCAGCTCACCACCGTTCAAACAGGGACCTAATGAAAAACTGTTTTTT. Translated: CASSPPFKQGPNEKLFF.

This clone was counted a few times. The rearrangement links TRBV6-5 to TRBJ1-5; D is undetermined. Germline CDR1 reads MNHEY; CDR2 reads SVGAGI. This CDR3 comprises 14 residues. V was clipped by 0 bases and J by 4 bases, with 7 bases between them. The chain's CDR3 is CASSYSRVNQPQHF. The CDR3 DNA reads TGTGCCAGCAGTTACTCAAGGGTAAATCAGCCCCAGCATTTT.

This clone was detected only once. J is TRBJ2-7 and V is TRBV30; D is undetermined. This CDR3 is 11 amino acids long. Trimming cost V 1 base and J 4 bases, with 5 bases left between them. Germline CDR1 reads GTSNPN; CDR2 reads SVGIG (reference sequence). In DNA form, the CDR3 reads TGTGCCTGGAGTGCTGGGTACGAGCAGTACTTC. Residues: CAWSAGYEQYF.

The rearrangement links TRBV7-9 to TRBJ1-6; maybe TRBD1 (5 bases). V lost 1 base, J lost 7 bases, and 8 bases lay in between. Germline-derived CDR1 and CDR2 are SEHNR and FQNEAQ (reference sequence). The CDR3 contains 14 residues. The CDR3 DNA reads TGTGCCAGCAGCTTAGGGGGGAAAAATTCACCCCTCCACTTT. Translating gives CASSLGGKNSPLHF.

The rearrangement links TRBV7-3 to TRBJ2-5; D call uncertain. V was cut by 5 bases and J by 0 bases, with 7 bases left in between. The CDR3 contains 13 residues. Germline V CDR1 and CDR2: SGHTA, FQGTGA. The CDR3 nucleotides read TGTGCCAGCAGCCCCGTTGACCAAGAGACCCAGTACTTC. This gives the protein CASSPVDQETQYF.

The V call is TRBV6-1, the J call TRBJ1-2; 7 bases agree with TRBD1. Germline CDR1 and CDR2: MNHNS and SASEGT. This CDR3 has 16 residues. V lost 0 bases to trimming and J lost 4 bases; unmatched junction nucleotides: 8. CDR3: CASSEAQRGRSYGYTF. For the CDR3, the DNA is TGTGCCAGCAGTGAAGCGCAGAGGGGGCGCAGCTATGGCTACACCTTC.

The chain links TRBV4-3 to TRBJ1-3; tentative D call: TRBD1 (5 bases). This CDR3 region has 16 residues. The germline V gene has CDR1 LGHNA and CDR2 YSLEER. Trimming cost V 1 base and J 3 bases, with 13 bases left between them. CDR3 bases: TGCGCCAGCAGCCAAGGGAATGGGGCGGATGGAAACACCATATATTTT. The encoded protein is CASSQGNGADGNTIYF.

The chain has TRBV29-1 and TRBJ1-4; 8 bases fit TRBD1. V lost 3 bases to trimming and J lost 8 bases; unmatched junction nucleotides: 5. The CDR3 runs to 13 residues. CDR1 is SQVTM, CDR2 ANQGSEA, per germline. CDR3 in amino acids: CSVDRGLGEKLFF. The CDR3 DNA sequence: TGCAGCGTTGACAGGGGGCTAGGAGAAAAACTGTTTTTT.

V is TRBV30 and J is TRBJ2-1; 9 bases align to TRBD2. Trimming at V came to 0 bases and at J to 4 bases, leaving 1 base not matched to a gene. Germline assignment: CDR1 GTSNPN and CDR2 SVGIG (reference sequence). The CDR3 is 14 residues long. CDR3 DNA sequence: TGTGCCTGGAGTGTAACTAGCGGGTACAATGAGCAGTTCTTC. Amino acid sequence: CAWSVTSGYNEQFF.

The chain employs TRBV28 and TRBJ2-7; D uncertain. Germline V gene lookup returns CDR1 MDHEN and CDR2 SYDVKM. The CDR3 is 12 amino acids. V was cut by 5 bases and J by 2 bases, with 7 bases left in between. The CDR3 reads CASSPAAYEQYF. The CDR3 DNA reads as TGTGCCAGCAGTCCCGCCGCCTACGAGCAGTACTTC.